These 24 T cell receptor beta chains were all obtained from the same sample, sequenced in a study of cytomegalovirus exposure and HLA in healthy donors. Sequencing was performed with immunoSEQ multiplex PCR; in TCRdb, only in-frame clones are kept and a portion is missing. Here the sample spans about 110,000 clones, 89% being singletons. What was sequenced was PBMCs. Receptor source: a woman aged 18-29 years in good health and CMV-seronegative.

The chain employs TRBV5-1 and TRBJ1-4; 11 nucleotides agree with TRBD1. Trimming at V came to 4 bases and at J to 5 bases, leaving 4 bases not matched to a gene. This CDR3 is 15 amino acids long. Germline CDR1 reads SGHRS; CDR2 reads YFSETQ. The CDR3, as DNA: TGCGCCAGCAGCAAAGGGGACAGGGGGAATGAAAAACTGTTTTTT. Its protein product is CASSKGDRGNEKLFF. The full variable domain, completed using reference TRBV5-1 and TRBJ1-4, is KAGVTQTPRYLIKTRGQQVTLSCSPISGHRSVSWYQQTPGQGLQFLFEYFSETQRNKGNFPGRFSGRQFSNSRSEMNVSTLELGDSALYLCASSKGDRGNEKLFFGSGTQLSVL.

This chain connects TRBV5-1 to TRBJ2-1; 9 bases line up with TRBD1. V was pared by 2 bases and J by 8 bases, with 11 bases of the junction left unmatched. The CDR3 sequence is 16 residues long. Germline V gives CDR1 SGHRS, CDR2 YFSETQ. CDR3 in amino acids: CASSFVSGQGLDEQFF. The CDR3 DNA follows: TGCGCCAGCAGCTTTGTGTCGGGACAGGGCCTGGATGAGCAGTTCTTC. The whole variable domain, remainder taken from reference TRBV5-1 and TRBJ2-1, is KAGVTQTPRYLIKTRGQQVTLSCSPISGHRSVSWYQQTPGQGLQFLFEYFSETQRNKGNFPGRFSGRQFSNSRSEMNVSTLELGDSALYLCASSFVSGQGLDEQFFGPGTRLTVL.

On this clone: The germline gene is not matched at one end of the junction; a read error may be the cause. The chain is built from TRBV15 and TRBJ1-1; maybe TRBD1 (5 bases). The germline CDR1 and CDR2 sequences are LNHNV and YYDKDF (reference sequence). There are 13 residues in the CDR3. Here the CDR3 reads CATSGLLGAVAYF. In nucleotides, the CDR3 is TGTGCCACCAGCGGTCTCCTAGGGGCCGTTGCGTACTTT.

J is TRBJ1-5 and V is TRBV6-6, with 8 bases matching TRBD1. J was trimmed by 2 bases and V by 0 bases; bases with no gene match: 3. The CDR3 contains 16 residues. CDR1 and CDR2 (germline): MNHNY, SVGAGI (reference sequence). The CDR3 nucleotides are TGTGCCAGCAGTTACTCGACAGGGGTCGGCAATCAGCCCCAGCATTTT. Amino acid sequence: CASSYSTGVGNQPQHF.

The chain recombines TRBV5-1 with TRBJ1-1; D not certain. Per germline, CDR1 SGHRS and CDR2 YFSETQ. V was clipped by 4 bases and J by 1 base, with 8 bases between them. CDR3 length: 13 amino acids. CDR3 region: CASSPRGNTEAFF. The CDR3 DNA is TGCGCCAGCAGCCCACGGGGGAACACTGAAGCTTTCTTT.

The V call is TRBV7-3, the J call TRBJ2-3, with D uncertain. Looked up from germline, CDR1 is SGHTA and CDR2 is FQGTGA. V was pared by 4 bases and J by 5 bases, with 10 bases between. The CDR3 has 13 residues. In DNA form, the CDR3 reads TGTGCCAGCAGCTCGGTTCCCCAAGATACGCAGTATTTT. Protein sequence: CASSSVPQDTQYF.

The genes are TRBV7-9 and TRBJ1-2; a weak D match, TRBD1 (6 bases). V was cut by 7 bases and J by 3 bases, with 18 bases left in between. The CDR3 is 15 residues long. CDR1 SEHNR and CDR2 FQNEAQ come from the germline V gene (reference sequence). CDR3 coding DNA: TGTGCCAGCATCTTCCCACCAGGGGCAGACTATGGCTACACCTTC. Protein product: CASIFPPGADYGYTF.

The chain recombines TRBV7-8 with TRBJ1-5; D remains ambiguous. Trimming cost V 8 bases and J 6 bases, with 2 bases left between them. This CDR3 is 9 amino acids long. Germline CDR1 and CDR2: SGHVS and FQNEAQ. The CDR3 DNA follows: TGTGCCAGCCTTCAGCCCCAGCATTTT. Protein sequence: CASLQPQHF. Filled out from reference TRBV7-8 and TRBJ1-5, the complete variable domain reads GAGVSQSPRYKVAKRGQDVALRCDPISGHVSLFWYQQALGQGPEFLTYFQNEAQLDKSGLPSDRFFAERPEGSVSTLKIQRTQQEDSAVYLCASLQPQHFGDGTRLSIL.

There are a few counts of this clone. The chain combines TRBV6-5 with TRBJ1-6; 9 bases are a match to TRBD1. CDR3 size: 14 residues. CDR1 is MNHEY, CDR2 SVGAGI, per germline. V gave up 6 bases and J gave up 10 bases; unmatched junction bases: 7. DNA of the CDR3: TGTGCCAGCAGCCAGAGGACAGGGGAATCACCCCTCCACTTT. Translating it yields CASSQRTGESPLHF.

The genes are TRBV28 and TRBJ2-1, with D perhaps matching TRBD1 (5 bases). Trimming removed 3 bases at V and 4 bases at J, with 10 bases between. The CDR3 totals 14 residues. The germline gives CDR1 MDHEN, CDR2 SYDVKM. CDR3 region: CASSLGQIYNEQFF. The CDR3 DNA follows: TGTGCCAGCAGTTTGGGGCAGATATACAATGAGCAGTTCTTC.

The rearrangement links TRBV29-1 to TRBJ1-2; TRBD1 matches 7 bases. Unmatched junction bases numbered 10, after V lost 5 bases and J lost 7 bases. CDR1 is SQVTM, CDR2 ANQGSEA, per germline. This CDR3 comprises 13 residues. CDR3 sequence (DNA): TGCAGCGTTTTGAGGGGGCGTGGAACTGGCTACACCTTC. Its protein is CSVLRGRGTGYTF. The full variable domain, rest sourced from reference TRBV29-1 and TRBJ1-2, is SAVISQKPSRDICQRGTSLTIQCQVDSQVTMMFWYRQQPGQSLTLIATANQGSEATYESGFVIDKFPISRPNLTFSTLTVSNMSPEDSSIYLCSVLRGRGTGYTFGSGTRLTVV.

This chain links TRBV6-7 with TRBJ2-1; the D gene is possibly TRBD2 (7 bases). Being an ORF, TRBV6-7 has a function that is uncertain. The CDR3 runs 17 residues. V lost 6 bases to trimming and J lost 8 bases, with 26 bases between them. The CDR3 DNA reads as TGTGCCAGCAGCCGCCGGTGGGAGGGGGAGGGGATCGATGAGCAGTTCTTC. It translates to CASSRRWEGEGIDEQFF.

The J gene is TRBJ2-3, the V gene TRBV11-2; tentatively, D is TRBD2 (6 bases). From germline, CDR1 is SGHAT and CDR2 FQNNGV. Trimming took off 3 bases at V and 3 bases at J, with 7 bases between the two ends. The CDR3 loop spans 13 amino acids. The CDR3 loop is CASSLGGTDTQYF. CDR3 in DNA: TGTGCCAGCAGCTTGGGAGGAACAGATACGCAGTATTTT.

The chain links TRBV5-1 to TRBJ2-5; D is undetermined. Germline V lookup: CDR1 SGHRS, CDR2 YFSETQ. This CDR3 is 15 amino acids long. V gave up 3 bases and J gave up 5 bases, with 17 bases separating them. CDR3 nucleotide sequence: TGCGCCAGCAGCTCGGCGACCGGCGTCGGGGAGACCCAGTACTTC. Amino acids: CASSSATGVGETQYF.

The chain couples TRBV7-9 to TRBJ2-7; 9 bases align to TRBD1. With 5 bases clipped from V and 2 bases from J, the junction kept 1 base outside the gene matches. This CDR3 has 13 amino acids. Germline CDR1 reads SEHNR; CDR2 reads FQNEAQ (reference sequence). The CDR3, as DNA: TGTGCCAGCAGCACAGGGGGCGCCTACGAGCAGTACTTC. This gives the protein CASSTGGAYEQYF.

This clone has just a few counts. This sequence joins TRBV4-2 and TRBJ1-3; TRBD1 matches at 8 bases. Germline V CDR1 and CDR2: LGHNA, YNFKEQ. Germline trimming cut 3 bases from V and 0 bases from J; bases unmatched to any gene: 7. This CDR3 is built from 17 residues. The CDR3 spells CASSQPPGQGSGNTIYF. CDR3 DNA sequence: TGTGCCAGCAGCCAGCCCCCCGGACAGGGCTCTGGAAACACCATATATTTT.

The V gene is TRBV27, the J gene TRBJ2-5; D is unresolved. Trimming left V 6 bases short and J 1 base short, with 15 bases between. The CDR3 length is 15 residues. CDR1 and CDR2 from the germline V gene are MNHEY and SMNVEV (reference sequence). The CDR3 sequence: CASRLEAGLQETQYF. CDR3 sequence (DNA): TGTGCCAGCAGATTGGAAGCAGGTCTCCAAGAGACCCAGTACTTC.

This sequence joins TRBV6-5 and TRBJ2-3; D might be TRBD2 (5 bases). This CDR3 is built from 14 residues. In germline, CDR1 is MNHEY, CDR2 SVGAGI. V was trimmed by 4 bases and J by 3 bases, leaving 11 bases between them. The CDR3 loop reads CASSSLGLTDTQYF. The CDR3 DNA sequence: TGTGCCAGCAGTTCTCTAGGACTTACAGATACGCAGTATTTT.

V gene TRBV27 combines with J gene TRBJ2-7; maybe TRBD2 (5 bases). CDR1 and CDR2 (germline): MNHEY, SMNVEV (reference sequence). V lost 5 bases, J lost 2 bases, and 10 bases lay in between. This CDR3 comprises 13 residues. In DNA form, the CDR3 reads TGTGCCAGCAGTCTAGCCGGAACCTACGAGCAGTACTTC. Protein: CASSLAGTYEQYF.

This clone occurred once. The DNA for the CDR3 is TGTGCCAGCAGGCCCCCAGGTTTTAATAGCAATCAGCCCCAGCATTTT. The encoded protein is CASRPPGFNSNQPQHF. The genes are TRBV28 and TRBJ1-5, with no clear D. V was trimmed by 6 bases and J by 0 bases, leaving 15 bases between them. The length of the CDR3 is 16 residues. The germline V gene encodes CDR1 MDHEN and CDR2 SYDVKM.

The chain combines TRBV4-3 with TRBJ1-5, with D possibly TRBD1 on 6 matching bases. Germline V gene data show CDR1 as LGHNA and CDR2 as YSLEER. V shed 4 bases and J shed 3 bases, with 13 bases lying between them. CDR3 length: 15 amino acids. CDR3 residues: CASSPDSRSNQPQHF. The CDR3 DNA follows: TGCGCCAGCAGCCCGGACAGTCGATCCAATCAGCCCCAGCATTTT.

The J gene is TRBJ2-7, the V gene TRBV28, with D uncertain. The ends were cut back, 2 bases at V and 3 bases at J, with 11 bases in the middle. The CDR3 totals 14 residues. The V gene's germline CDR1 is MDHEN and CDR2 SYDVKM. The CDR3 reads CASSLGRESYEQYF. CDR3 DNA: TGTGCCAGCAGTTTAGGTCGAGAAAGCTACGAGCAGTACTTC.

The CDR3 DNA sequence: TGCGCCAGCAGCCAAGATAAGTACAGTAGTCCCTACGAGCAGTACTTC. Residues: CASSQDKYSSPYEQYF. V is TRBV4-3 and J is TRBJ2-7; D unresolved. This CDR3 contains 16 residues. V lost 0 bases to trimming and J lost 2 bases, with 14 bases between them. The germline V gene encodes CDR1 LGHNA and CDR2 YSLEER.

The V gene is TRBV7-2, the J gene TRBJ2-7, with 9 bases that match TRBD2. Unmatched junction bases numbered 4, after V lost 4 bases and J lost 0 bases. The germline CDR1 and CDR2 sequences are SGHTA and FQGNSA. This CDR3 spans 15 amino acids. CDR3 sequence (DNA): TGTGCCAGCAGCTCTTTTAGCGGGAGCTCCTACGAGCAGTACTTC. Residues: CASSSFSGSSYEQYF.